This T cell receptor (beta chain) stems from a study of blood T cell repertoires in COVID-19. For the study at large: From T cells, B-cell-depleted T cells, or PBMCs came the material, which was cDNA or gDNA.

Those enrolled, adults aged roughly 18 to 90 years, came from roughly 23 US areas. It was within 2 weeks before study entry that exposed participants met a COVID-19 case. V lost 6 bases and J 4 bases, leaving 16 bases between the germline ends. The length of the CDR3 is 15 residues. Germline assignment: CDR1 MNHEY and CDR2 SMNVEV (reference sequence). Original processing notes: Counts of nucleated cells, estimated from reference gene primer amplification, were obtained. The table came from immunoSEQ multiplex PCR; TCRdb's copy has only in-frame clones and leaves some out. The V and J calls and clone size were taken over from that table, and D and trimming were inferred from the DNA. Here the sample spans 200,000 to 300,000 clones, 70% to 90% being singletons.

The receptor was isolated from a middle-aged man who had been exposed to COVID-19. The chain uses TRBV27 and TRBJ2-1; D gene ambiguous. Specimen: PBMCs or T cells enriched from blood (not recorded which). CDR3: CASRRSGGYYNEQFF. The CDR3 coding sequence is TGTGCCAGCAGGCGTTCTGGCGGTTATTACAATGAGCAGTTCTTC.